The 3 T cell receptor beta chains presented below share a single source sample, sequenced in a study of regulatory T cells in long-lasting Graves disease. Stated time point: newly diagnosed GD, antithyroid drugs for less than 3 months. Preparation of the TCR library used RNA extracted from PBMCs. For TCR beta, libraries came from iRepertoire HTBI primers and Arm-PCR of CDR3 regions. One entry per CDR3 protein, called by TCRdb with MiXCR from the multiplex PCR reads. The sample has 250,000 to 300,000 distinct CDR3 sequences, 15% to 20% seen once. A further study also used this sample, focusing on T cells in Graves' hyperthyroidism and ophthalmopathy.

The starting material was peripheral blood mononuclear cells (PBMCs), obtained at new diagnosis, from a patient treated with antithyroid drugs. Source of these receptors: a woman aged 30 to 39 with Graves disease.

This chain uses TRBV20-1 with TRBJ2-1, with TRBD2 matching 8 bases. The CDR3 runs to 15 residues. Germline V gene lookup returns CDR1 DFQATT and CDR2 SNEGSKA (reference sequence). The J segment lost 9 bases and the V segment lost 0 bases, leaving 10 bases of the junction unmatched. CDR3 protein: CSARDYREGPREQFF. The CDR3 DNA sequence: TGCAGTGCTAGAGATTACCGGGAGGGCCCTCGTGAGCAGTTCTTC.

In its sample, this clonotype was seen many times. This chain connects TRBV6-1 to TRBJ1-2, with D possibly matching TRBD1 (6 bases). CDR1 is MNHNS, CDR2 SASEGT, per germline. CDR3 length: 15 amino acids. Trimming left V 7 bases short and J 7 bases short, with 22 bases between. CDR3 DNA sequence: TGTGCCAGCACACGGGGAGGGGGGGGTTCGGGTGGCTACACCTTC. The encoded protein is CASTRGGGGSGGYTF.

This clonotype has a count of ten or more. The rearrangement uses TRBV5-1 and TRBJ1-2, with TRBD1 as a possible D gene (5 bases). From germline, CDR1 is SGHRS and CDR2 YFSETQ. V was trimmed by 3 bases and J by 4 bases, leaving 25 bases between them. The CDR3 runs 18 residues. CDR3 residues: CASSSLPRIDRGGYGYTF. In nucleotides, the CDR3 is TGCGCCAGCAGCTCGCTTCCACGCATAGACCGGGGCGGCTATGGCTACACCTTC.